Below are 19 T cell receptor beta chains sequenced from a single sample in a study of brain T cells in children with intractable seizures. Using immunoSEQ multiplex PCR, the repertoire was profiled, and TCRdb retains in-frame clones only, with some absent. The sample contains about 76,000 clones, just over 90% of which appear only once. The sequences come from peripheral blood, collected at surgery. The receptors were gathered from a boy in the first two years of life with tuberous sclerosis and intractable seizures.

The genes are TRBV24-1 and TRBJ2-1; the match to TRBD1 covers 8 bases. This CDR3 contains 11 residues. Germline CDR1 reads KGHDR; CDR2 reads SFDVKD. V trimming: 11 bases; J trimming: 10 bases; junction bases outside the gene matches: 6. The CDR3 DNA follows: TGTGCCATATCCCGGGACAGGGAGCAGTTCTTC. Translated, it gives CAISRDREQFF.

Concerning this clone: Distinct nucleotide sequences in the sample also encode this CDR3. This CDR3 is CASSPSGSSYEQYF. CDR3 nucleotide sequence: TGTGCCAGTAGTCCTAGCGGGAGCTCCTACGAGCAGTACTTC. The chain recombines TRBV19 with TRBJ2-7; 10 bases are a match to TRBD2. Germline V CDR1 and CDR2: LNHDA, SQIVND (reference sequence). V gave up 5 bases and J gave up 0 bases; unmatched junction bases: 1. This CDR3 is 14 amino acids long. The full variable domain, completed using reference TRBV19 and TRBJ2-7, is DGGITQSPKYLFRKEGQNVTLSCEQNLNHDAMYWYRQDPGQGLRLIYYSQIVNDFQKGDIAEGYSVSREKKESFPLTVTSAQKNPTAFYLCASSPSGSSYEQYFGPGTRLTVT.

The CDR3 reads CAWKEALNSPLHF. The CDR3 DNA reads as TGTGCCTGGAAGGAGGCACTTAATTCACCCCTCCACTTT. The V call is TRBV30, the J call TRBJ1-6; D uncertain. Germline assignment: CDR1 GTSNPN and CDR2 SVGIG (reference sequence). The CDR3 runs to 13 residues. V was trimmed by 4 bases and J by 6 bases, leaving 10 bases between them.

This clone was recorded a few times. The gene calls are TRBV2 and TRBJ1-6; no definite D call. V lost 4 bases and J lost 8, with 3 bases in between. From germline, CDR1 is SNHLY and CDR2 FYNNEI. The CDR3 runs 11 residues. CDR3 coding DNA: TGTGCCAGCAGTGGGTATTCACCCCTCCACTTT. It encodes CASSGYSPLHF.

The count of this clone is one. V and J are TRBV4-1 and TRBJ1-3; maybe TRBD1 (5 bases). The germline CDR1 and CDR2 sequences are MGHRA and YSYEKL. V shed 3 bases and J shed 3 bases, with 21 bases lying between them. The CDR3 spans 18 residues. This CDR3 is CASSQGSRERMGGNTIYF. The CDR3 DNA reads as TGCGCCAGCAGCCAGGGAAGCAGGGAACGGATGGGTGGAAACACCATATATTTT.

This clone was observed a handful of times. CDR3 amino acids: CASSESGRYNEQFF. CDR3 coding DNA: TGTGCCAGCAGTGAATCGGGCCGCTACAATGAGCAGTTCTTC. The chain has TRBV6-1 and TRBJ2-1; D is unresolved. Germline values: CDR1 MNHNS, CDR2 SASEGT. The CDR3 is made up of 14 amino acids. The V gene lost 2 bases and the J gene lost 3 bases, with 8 bases spanning the gap.

The V gene is TRBV3-1 (or the pseudogene TRBV3-2), the J gene TRBJ1-2, with TRBD1 as a possible D gene (6 bases). Germline CDR1 LGHDT, CDR2 YNNKEL (reference sequence). The ends were cut back, 0 bases at V and 5 bases at J, with 10 bases in the middle. This CDR3 contains 14 residues. CDR3: CASSQEGGVYGYTF. The CDR3 DNA sequence: TGTGCCAGCAGCCAAGAAGGGGGGGTTTATGGCTACACCTTC.

Only one count was recorded for this clone. The gene calls are TRBV7-3 and TRBJ2-4, with 9 bases that match TRBD1. The junction had 4 bases not matched to a gene; V was cut back by 5 bases and J by 8 bases. CDR3 length equals 13 residues. CDR1 and CDR2 (germline): SGHTA, FQGTGA. The chain's CDR3 is CASSLDRGDIQYF. As DNA, the CDR3 is TGTGCCAGCAGCCTTGACAGGGGGGACATTCAGTACTTC.

The rearrangement joins TRBV2 to TRBJ2-7, with 7 bases identical to TRBD1. The germline V gene has CDR1 SNHLY and CDR2 FYNNEI. This CDR3 is 14 amino acids long. V lost 6 bases and J lost 0; bases outside the gene matches: 5. The CDR3 nucleotides read TGTGCCAGCAGGGGGGACAGTAGCTCCTACGAGCAGTACTTC. This encodes CASRGDSSSYEQYF.

The chain employs TRBV7-9 and TRBJ2-5, with 7 bases fitting TRBD2. CDR1 and CDR2 from the germline V gene are SEHNR and FQNEAQ (reference sequence). The CDR3 is 14 residues long. With 5 bases clipped from V and 4 bases from J, the junction kept 7 bases outside the gene matches. The chain's CDR3 is CASSKSGARETQYF. As DNA, the CDR3 is TGTGCCAGCAGCAAAAGCGGGGCTCGAGAGACCCAGTACTTC.

The V and J genes are TRBV7-3 and TRBJ2-1; TRBD2 aligns across 16 bases. Unmatched junction bases numbered 6, after V lost 5 bases and J lost 5 bases. The CDR3 runs 17 residues. CDR1 is SGHTA, CDR2 FQGTGA, per germline. CDR3 amino acids: CASSPGTSGGADNEQFF. CDR3 nucleotide sequence: TGTGCCAGCAGCCCCGGGACTAGCGGGGGGGCGGACAATGAGCAGTTCTTC.

The V call is TRBV7-3, the J call TRBJ2-1; D possibly uses TRBD1 or TRBD2 (5 bases each). V lost 1 base to trimming and J lost 1 base, with 8 bases between them. Per the germline V gene, CDR1 is SGHTA and CDR2 is FQGTGA. The CDR3 covers 15 residues. The DNA for the CDR3 is TGTGCCAGCAGCTTAATTTGGGGGTCCTACAATGAGCAGTTCTTC. As protein: CASSLIWGSYNEQFF.

The J gene is TRBJ2-7, the V gene TRBV4-1, with TRBD1 matching over 7 bases. Trimming at V came to 1 base and at J to 2 bases, leaving 5 bases not matched to a gene. Germline lookup yields CDR1 MGHRA and CDR2 YSYEKL. This CDR3 comprises 15 residues. The CDR3 coding sequence is TGCGCCAGCAGCCAAGCCCCGGGACAGACCTACGAGCAGTACTTC. Translating gives CASSQAPGQTYEQYF.

The V and J genes are TRBV21-1 and TRBJ2-6. TRBV21-1 is given as a pseudogene. The CDR3 runs 22 residues. The CDR3 protein is CASSKKKSSREMGFSGANVLTF. The CDR3 DNA reads TGTGCCAGCAGCAAAAAGAAAAGCTCAAGGGAAATGGGTTTTTCTGGGGCCAACGTCCTGACTTTC.

The rearrangement links TRBV15 to TRBJ2-7; maybe TRBD1 (5 bases). V shed 6 bases and J shed 0 bases, with 9 bases lying between them. CDR1 is LNHNV, CDR2 YYDKDF, per germline (reference sequence). This CDR3 spans 13 amino acids. The CDR3 region has the DNA TGTGCCACCAGTCTTGACAGCTCCTACGAGCAGTACTTC. This codes for CATSLDSSYEQYF.

V is TRBV7-3 and J is TRBJ1-2; no reliable D call. The CDR3 consists of 13 residues. V lost 3 bases, J lost 8 bases, and 13 bases lay in between. CDR1 SGHTA and CDR2 FQGTGA come from the germline V gene. The CDR3 DNA reads TGTGCCAGCAGCTTCACGGGGTTCGAAGGCTACACCTTC. Its protein product is CASSFTGFEGYTF.

The chain is built from TRBV6-5 and TRBJ2-7; D may be TRBD2 (6 bases). Germline V gene data show CDR1 as MNHEY and CDR2 as SVGAGI. The CDR3 consists of 15 residues. The V end lost 0 bases, the J end lost 0 bases, and 9 bases lay between the germline ends. The CDR3 DNA follows: TGTGCCAGCAGTTACTCCGGGACTGGCTCCTACGAGCAGTACTTC. Protein sequence: CASSYSGTGSYEQYF.

Only a few counts were recorded for this clone. The chain carries TRBV9 and TRBJ2-4, with TRBD2 matching over 11 bases. J lost 2 bases, V lost 4 bases, and 14 bases had no gene match. CDR1 SGDLS and CDR2 YYNGEE come from the germline V gene. CDR3 length equals 19 residues. The CDR3 region is CASSLDSTSGVYSKNIQYF. The CDR3 DNA reads TGTGCCAGCAGCTTGGACTCGACTAGCGGGGTGTATTCCAAAAACATTCAGTACTTC.

The V gene is TRBV28, the J gene TRBJ2-3, with D unresolved. The CDR3 has 14 amino acids. The V and J ends lost 4 bases and 2 bases respectively, with 10 bases between them. Germline V gene data show CDR1 as MDHEN and CDR2 as SYDVKM. The CDR3 loop reads CASSSAAHTDTQYF. CDR3 nucleotides: TGTGCCAGCAGTTCGGCGGCCCACACAGATACGCAGTATTTT.